This is a list of T cell receptor beta chains from one sample in a study of cytomegalovirus exposure and HLA in healthy donors. The repertoire was sequenced with immunoSEQ multiplex PCR; TCRdb's copy has only in-frame clones and lacks some. The repertoire holds about 150,000 clones, with over 65% as singletons. Sequencing was done on a sample of PBMCs. These receptors came from a woman aged 35 to 49 in good health and CMV-seronegative. Each CDR3 is given with its conserved first and last residue. The D gene is left open where the match is weak. Only part of the rows carry a size: once, few, many, or a class if the clone is expanded.

TRBJ1-2 | NA | TRBV28 | NA | TGTGCCAGCAGTGCATACAGGCGAGCTAACTATGGCTACACCTTC | CASSAYRRANYGYTF
TRBJ2-1 | NA | TRBV6-5 | NA | TGTGCCAGCAGTTACGAGGGGGGGATAGCCAATGAGCAGTTCTTC | CASSYEGGIANEQFF
TRBJ2-3 | TRBD2 | TRBV9 | NA | TGTGCCAGCAGCGTAGTAATGGGACTAGCGGGGGATACAGATACGCAGTATTTT | CASSVVMGLAGDTDTQYF
TRBJ1-4 | NA | TRBV7-9 | NA | TGTGCCAGCAGCATCAGGGGCGGGAGTGAAAAACTGTTTTTT | CASSIRGGSEKLFF
TRBJ2-7 | NA | TRBV28 | NA | TGTGCCAGCAACTCCGACAGGTCGTCCTACGAGCAGTACTTC | CASNSDRSSYEQYF
TRBJ2-1 | NA | TRBV4-1 | NA | TGCGCCAGCAGCCAAGACTCCGGGGCCTACAATGAGCAGTTCTTC | CASSQDSGAYNEQFF
TRBJ2-4 | NA | TRBV29-1 | NA | TGCAGCGTTCGGCTAGCTACTCAAGTTCTTAACATTCAGTACTTC | CSVRLATQVLNIQYF
TRBJ2-4 | TRBD2 | TRBV5-1 | NA | TGCGCCAGCAGCTTTGGGGGGGAGAACATTCAGTACTTC | CASSFGGENIQYF
TRBJ1-2 | TRBD1 | TRBV6-1 | NA | TGTGCCAGCAGCGGGGACAGGGGGATCTATGGCTACACCTTC | CASSGDRGIYGYTF
TRBJ1-1 | NA | TRBV29-1 | NA | TGCAGCGTTGAACTGAAGAGAAGTAATGCCCCGAACACTGAAGCTTTCTTT | CSVELKRSNAPNTEAFF
TRBJ1-2 | TRBD1 | TRBV28 | NA | TGTGCCAGCAGTTTTGGGACAGCCTATGGCTACACCTTC | CASSFGTAYGYTF
TRBJ1-4 | NA | TRBV4-2 | NA | TGTGCCAGCAGCCAAGATTTTCGACAAGATAATGAAAAACTGTTTTTT | CASSQDFRQDNEKLFF
TRBJ2-7 | NA | TRBV7-2 | few | TGTGCCAGCAGGGATACGCGGGGCTCCTACGAGCAGTACTTC | CASRDTRGSYEQYF
TRBJ2-7 | NA | TRBV11-2 | NA | TGTGCCAGCACCCCGGGGGAGGTATTGGGGGAGCAGTACTTC | CASTPGEVLGEQYF
TRBJ2-5 | TRBD2 | TRBV11-3 | few | TGTGCCAGCAGCCCCGGCCTGACTAGCGGGGGGGTGGAGACCCAGTACTTC | CASSPGLTSGGVETQYF
TRBJ2-3 | TRBD1 | TRBV5-1 | NA | TGCGCCAGCAGCTTACAGGGGGCGCAAGATACGCAGTATTTT | CASSLQGAQDTQYF
TRBJ1-1 | NA | TRBV5-5 | NA | TGTGCCAGCAGCTCCTTTAATCCGAACACTGAAGCTTTCTTT | CASSSFNPNTEAFF
TRBJ1-4 | NA | TRBV2 | NA | TGTGCCAGCAGGGTACAGCCGAATGGGGAAAAACTGTTTTTT | CASRVQPNGEKLFF
TRBJ2-5 | NA | TRBV2 | once | TGTGCCAGCAGTCCGCTCTCCCTATTGACTTTCCAAGAGACCCAGTACTTC | CASSPLSLLTFQETQYF
TRBJ2-5 | NA | TRBV11-2 | NA | TGTGCCAGCAGCCCCCATTGGGTGGGAGAGGCTGGAGAGACCCAGTACTTC | CASSPHWVGEAGETQYF
TRBJ2-7 | NA | TRBV7-9 | once | TGTGCCAGCAGACAGAAAGGACAGTACGAGCAGTACTTC | CASRQKGQYEQYF
TRBJ1-2 | NA | TRBV21-1 | NA | TGTGCCAGCAGCGACAGGGATTATGGCTACACCTTC | CASSDRDYGYTF
TRBJ1-2 | NA | TRBV5-3 | NA | TGTGCCAGAAGCTTGGAAGTAAACGGGGATGGCTACACCTTC | CARSLEVNGDGYTF
TRBJ1-1 | NA | TRBV10-3 | NA | TGTGCCATCAGGGGGACACTAAGGGACACTGAAGCTTTCTTT | CAIRGTLRDTEAFF
TRBJ2-3 | TRBD2 | TRBV5-1 | NA | TGCGCCAGCCGTAATAACCCGGGAGGGGATACGCAGTATTTT | CASRNNPGGDTQYF
TRBJ1-3 | NA | TRBV27 | once | TGTGCCAGCAGCCCCCTCTCAGGAAAACACACCATATATTTT | CASSPLSGKHTIYF
TRBJ2-1 | TRBD1 | TRBV2 | NA | TGTGCCAGCAGCAAAACAGGGGACTCCTACAATGAGCAGTTCTTC | CASSKTGDSYNEQFF
TRBJ2-7 | TRBD1 | TRBV19 | few | TGTGCCAGTAGTCTATCCGGGACAGTCCCACTCTACGAGCAGTACTTC | CASSLSGTVPLYEQYF
TRBJ2-7 | TRBD1 | TRBV2 | NA | TGTGCCAGCAGTGGACAGGGATTGTACGAGCAGTACTTC | CASSGQGLYEQYF
TRBJ1-1 | TRBD1 | TRBV5-5 | NA | TGTGCCAGCAGTCAGAGGACAGGTTATATCATGAACACTGAAGCTTTCTTT | CASSQRTGYIMNTEAFF
TRBJ1-4 | NA | TRBV6-5 | few | TGTGCCAGCAGTTACTCGCAGCGTAATGAAAAACTGTTTTTT | CASSYSQRNEKLFF
TRBJ1-1 | NA | TRBV6-5 | few | TGTGCCAGCAGTTACATGGCGGGATCTGAAGCTTTCTTT | CASSYMAGSEAFF
TRBJ2-3 | NA | TRBV9 | NA | TGTGCCAGCAGCGTAGACAGAGATACGCAGTATTTT | CASSVDRDTQYF
TRBJ1-5 | NA | TRBV28 | NA | TGTGCCAGCAGTCTCAGCGGGGCCCAGCCCCAGCATTTT | CASSLSGAQPQHF
TRBJ1-2 | TRBD1 | TRBV6-5 | NA | TGTGCCAGCAGTTACTCCCACAGGGGTGGCTACACCTTC | CASSYSHRGGYTF
TRBJ2-1 | NA | TRBV5-1 | once | TGCGCCAGCAGCTTGGCGGGACACAGGGTATCCTACAATGAGCAGTTCTTC | CASSLAGHRVSYNEQFF
TRBJ2-1 | NA | TRBV18 | few | TGTGCCAGCTCGCCGGCCCAGCAAGGGGGTGAGCAGTTCTTC | CASSPAQQGGEQFF
TRBJ1-5 | NA | TRBV5-5 | NA | TGTGCCAGCAGCTTGGGTGGGGGGAGTCAGCCCCAGCATTTT | CASSLGGGSQPQHF
TRBJ2-7 | NA | TRBV5-6 | NA | TGTGCCAGCAGCTTGTTCGGAGGGACCTACGAGCAGTACTTC | CASSLFGGTYEQYF
TRBJ2-7 | NA | TRBV5-4 | NA | TGTGCCAGCAGCTTGGCCTTCGCGATCGAGCAGTACTTC | CASSLAFAIEQYF
TRBJ2-5 | NA | TRBV6-5 | NA | TGTGCCAGCAGTGCAGGGGAAGAGACCCAGTACTTC | CASSAGEETQYF
TRBJ1-1 | NA | TRBV6-1 | NA | TGTGCCAGCAGTGAAGCCCCACGCAATAGTCAGAACACTGAAGCTTTCTTT | CASSEAPRNSQNTEAFF
TRBJ2-3 | NA | TRBV2 | NA | TGTGCCAGCAGAACCCAAGCTACGCAGTATTTT | CASRTQATQYF
TRBJ2-1 | NA | TRBV5-1 | NA | TGCGCCAGCAGCCTGATCAGGGGTGTGTCCTACAATGAGCAGTTCTTC | CASSLIRGVSYNEQFF